This TCR beta chain was recovered during a study of OX40 agonist ivuxolimab in advanced cancers. With respect to this clone: Its antigen is unknown.

Study conclusions and caveats: Expanded peripheral T cell antigen specificity was not determined. Circulating CD4+ and CD8+ T cells showed clonal expansion by week 6 at 0.1 to 3.0 mg/kg. CD8+ T cells averaged more expanded clones than CD4+.

The repertoire was sequenced with immunoSEQ multiplex PCR; TCRdb's copy has only in-frame clones and lacks some. The table has under 80,000 clones, 89% seen once; the top ten hold 18%. The CDR3 runs 11 residues. Trimming pared 5 bases from V and 6 bases from J, leaving 7 bases between. Per germline, CDR1 DFQATT and CDR2 SNEGSKA (reference sequence). The chain couples TRBV20-1 to TRBJ2-2; no clear D. The sequencing used CD4+ or CD8+ T cells sorted from blood, collected in a trial of the OX40 agonist ivuxolimab. The receptor's source is an adult with an advanced solid tumor such as melanoma, head and neck, liver or kidney cancer. The CDR3: CSAPGAGELFF. The CDR3 coding sequence is TGCAGTGCTCCTGGGGCCGGGGAGCTGTTTTTT.